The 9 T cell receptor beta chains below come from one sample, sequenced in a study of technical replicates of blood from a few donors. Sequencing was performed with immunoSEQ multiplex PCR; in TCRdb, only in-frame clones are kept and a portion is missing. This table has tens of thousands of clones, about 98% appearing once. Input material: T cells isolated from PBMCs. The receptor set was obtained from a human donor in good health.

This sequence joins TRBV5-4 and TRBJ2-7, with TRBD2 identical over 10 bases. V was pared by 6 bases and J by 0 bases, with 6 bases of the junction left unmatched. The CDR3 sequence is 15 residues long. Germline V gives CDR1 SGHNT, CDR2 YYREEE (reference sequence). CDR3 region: CASTHSSGSSYEQYF. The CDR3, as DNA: TGTGCCAGCACCCACTCTAGCGGGAGCTCCTACGAGCAGTACTTC.

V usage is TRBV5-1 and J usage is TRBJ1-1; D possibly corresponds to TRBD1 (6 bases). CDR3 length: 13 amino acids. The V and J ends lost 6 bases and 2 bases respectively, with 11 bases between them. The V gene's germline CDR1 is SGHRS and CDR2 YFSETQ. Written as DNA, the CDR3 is TGCGCCAGCAACACACAGGGAAACACTGAAGCTTTCTTT. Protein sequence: CASNTQGNTEAFF.

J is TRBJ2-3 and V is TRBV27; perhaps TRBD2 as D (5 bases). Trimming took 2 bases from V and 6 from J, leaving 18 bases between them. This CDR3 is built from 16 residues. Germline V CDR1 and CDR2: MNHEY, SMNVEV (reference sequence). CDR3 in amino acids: CASSLIGDPLTDTQYF. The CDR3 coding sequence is TGTGCCAGCAGTTTAATCGGGGATCCCTTGACGGATACGCAGTATTTT.

CDR3 nucleotides: TGTGCCAGCAAGGGGGCTAGAGCCGATACGCAGTATTTT. Amino acid sequence: CASKGARADTQYF. The chain carries TRBV11-3 and TRBJ2-3; 7 nucleotides line up with TRBD1. CDR3 length equals 13 residues. Per germline, CDR1 SGHNT and CDR2 YENEEA. V dropped 7 bases and J dropped 6; count of bases not matched to a gene: 7.

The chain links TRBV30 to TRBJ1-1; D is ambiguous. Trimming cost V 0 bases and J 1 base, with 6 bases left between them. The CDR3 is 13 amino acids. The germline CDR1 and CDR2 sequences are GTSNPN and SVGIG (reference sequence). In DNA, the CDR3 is TGTGCCTGGAGTGTACATGGGAACACTGAAGCTTTCTTT. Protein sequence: CAWSVHGNTEAFF. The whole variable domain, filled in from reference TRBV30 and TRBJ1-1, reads SQTIHQWPATLVQPVGSPLSLECTVEGTSNPNLYWYRQAAGRGLQLLFYSVGIGQISSEVPQNLSASRPQDRQFILSSKKLLLSDSGFYLCAWSVHGNTEAFFGQGTRLTVV.

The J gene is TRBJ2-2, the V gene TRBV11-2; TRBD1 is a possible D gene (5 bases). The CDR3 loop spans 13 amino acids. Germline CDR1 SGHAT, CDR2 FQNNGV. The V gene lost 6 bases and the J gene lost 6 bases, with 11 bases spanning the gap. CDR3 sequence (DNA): TGTGCCAGCAGGCCCAGGGTGGCCGGGGAGCTGTTTTTT. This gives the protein CASRPRVAGELFF. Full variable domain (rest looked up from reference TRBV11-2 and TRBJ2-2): EAGVAQSPRYKIIEKRQSVAFWCNPISGHATLYWYQQILGQGPKLLIQFQNNGVVDDSQLPKDRFSAERLKGVDSTLKIQPAKLEDSAVYLCASRPRVAGELFFGEGSRLTVL.

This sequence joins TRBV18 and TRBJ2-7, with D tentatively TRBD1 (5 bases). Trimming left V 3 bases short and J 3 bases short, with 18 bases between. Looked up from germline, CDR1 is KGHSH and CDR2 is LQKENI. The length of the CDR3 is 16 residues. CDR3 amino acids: CASSPTRTPHSYEQYF. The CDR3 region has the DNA TGTGCCAGCTCACCGACGAGGACACCTCATAGCTACGAGCAGTACTTC.

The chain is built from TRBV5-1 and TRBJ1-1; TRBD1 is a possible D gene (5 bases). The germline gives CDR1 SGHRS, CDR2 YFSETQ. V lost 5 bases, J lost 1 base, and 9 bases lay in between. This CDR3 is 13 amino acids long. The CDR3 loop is CASRVGQNTEAFF. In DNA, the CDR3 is TGCGCCAGCAGGGTGGGGCAGAACACTGAAGCTTTCTTT. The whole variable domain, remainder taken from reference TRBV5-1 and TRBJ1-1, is KAGVTQTPRYLIKTRGQQVTLSCSPISGHRSVSWYQQTPGQGLQFLFEYFSETQRNKGNFPGRFSGRQFSNSRSEMNVSTLELGDSALYLCASRVGQNTEAFFGQGTRLTVV.

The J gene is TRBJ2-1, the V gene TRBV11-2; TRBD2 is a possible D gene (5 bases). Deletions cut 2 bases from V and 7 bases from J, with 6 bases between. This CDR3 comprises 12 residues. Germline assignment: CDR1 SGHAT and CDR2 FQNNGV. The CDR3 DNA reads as TGTGCCAGCAGCTTAACGGGGAATGAGCAGTTCTTC. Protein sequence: CASSLTGNEQFF.